Below, 25 T cell receptor beta chains from the same sample are listed, as sequenced in a study of shared clonotypes between healthy human individuals. Clones were read by immunoSEQ multiplex PCR, and TCRdb kept only the in-frame ones, dropping some. The table includes about 1.5 million clones, approximately 96% detected once. The sample taken for sequencing was naive CD4+ T cells sorted from blood. Subset noted: CD45RA+ positively selected. The source is a man aged 25 to 40 in good health.

This chain uses TRBV5-4 with TRBJ2-3, with D perhaps matching TRBD2 (5 bases). Germline CDR1 SGHNT, CDR2 YYREEE (reference sequence). This CDR3 contains 14 residues. V shed 3 bases and J shed 4 bases, with 12 bases lying between them. CDR3 sequence (DNA): TGTGCCAGCAGCTCGGGGAGTGGCTCAGATACGCAGTATTTT. Protein product: CASSSGSGSDTQYF.

J is TRBJ2-1 and V is TRBV18; D tentatively fits TRBD1 or TRBD2 (5 bases each). The CDR3 extends over 14 amino acids. CDR1 is KGHSH and CDR2 is LQKENI in the germline V gene. V was shortened by 0 bases and J by 10 bases, with 13 bases between the two germline ends. The chain's CDR3 is CASSPPSRGGEQFF. The CDR3 DNA reads as TGTGCCAGCTCACCACCGTCTCGGGGCGGGGAGCAGTTCTTC.

J is TRBJ2-7 and V is TRBV4-1; the D gene could be TRBD1 or TRBD2 (7 bases each). With 0 bases removed from V and 5 bases from J, the gap between germline ends came to 14 bases. Germline assignment: CDR1 MGHRA and CDR2 YSYEKL. CDR3 length: 15 amino acids. CDR3 sequence: CASSQEGGGADEQYF. The CDR3 DNA is TGCGCCAGCAGCCAAGAGGGAGGGGGCGCTGACGAGCAGTACTTC.

The genes are TRBV2 and TRBJ2-6; D not resolved. Germline CDR1 SNHLY, CDR2 FYNNEI. The V end lost 8 bases, the J end lost 0 bases, and 11 bases lay between the germline ends. There are 15 residues in the CDR3. CDR3 residues: CASGMEPSGANVLTF. DNA for the CDR3: TGTGCCAGCGGCATGGAGCCCTCTGGGGCCAACGTCCTGACTTTC.

The chain uses TRBV9 and TRBJ2-7; D possibly corresponds to TRBD1 (6 bases). V was shortened by 3 bases and J by 2 bases, with 12 bases between the two germline ends. The CDR3 runs 14 residues. Per germline, CDR1 SGDLS and CDR2 YYNGEE. Here the CDR3 reads CASSDRDITYEQYF. Here the CDR3 DNA reads TGTGCCAGCAGCGACCGGGACATTACCTACGAGCAGTACTTC.

This clone was seen a single time. The chain uses TRBV7-2 and TRBJ2-6, with 10 bases matching TRBD2. Germline CDR1 and CDR2: SGHTA and FQGNSA. This CDR3 comprises 17 residues. V was clipped by 3 bases and J by 2 bases; unmatched bases: 4. The CDR3 nucleotides read TGTGCCAGCAGCTTTGAACTAGCGGGACCTGGGGCCAACGTCCTGACTTTC. Amino acids: CASSFELAGPGANVLTF. The full variable domain, its missing parts supplied by reference TRBV7-2 and TRBJ2-6, is GAGVSQSPSNKVTEKGKDVELRCDPISGHTALYWYRQSLGQGLEFLIYFQGNSAPDKSGLPSDRFSAERTGGSVSTLTIQRTQQEDSAVYLCASSFELAGPGANVLTFGAGSRLTVL.

The J gene is TRBJ2-7, the V gene TRBV10-2, with TRBD2 matching 7 bases. CDR3 length: 15 residues. The J segment lost 1 base and the V segment lost 4 bases, leaving 7 bases of the junction unmatched. Germline V gene data show CDR1 as WSHSY and CDR2 as SAAADI. The CDR3 DNA reads as TGCGCCAGCAGTGGGGGCGGGAGAAGGTCCTACGAGCAGTACTTC. Protein product: CASSGGGRRSYEQYF.

This chain uses TRBV27 with TRBJ2-1; TRBD2 matches 7 bases. The J segment lost 4 bases and the V segment lost 5 bases, leaving 5 bases of the junction unmatched. Germline V CDR1 and CDR2: MNHEY, SMNVEV (reference sequence). CDR3 length: 14 amino acids. CDR3 amino acids: CASSLRDYYNEQFF. CDR3 in DNA: TGTGCCAGCAGTCTCCGGGACTATTACAATGAGCAGTTCTTC.

V is TRBV6-6 and J is TRBJ1-1; D gene unclear. CDR1 is MNHNY, CDR2 SVGAGI, per germline (reference sequence). Trimming cost V 8 bases and J 4 bases, with 17 bases left between them. The CDR3 loop spans 14 amino acids. The CDR3 is CASRRYGLGTEAFF. The CDR3 DNA follows: TGTGCCAGCCGAAGGTACGGTTTGGGCACTGAAGCTTTCTTT.

The V and J genes are TRBV18 and TRBJ2-6; D uncertain. From germline, CDR1 is KGHSH and CDR2 LQKENI. Trimming shortened V by 4 bases and J by 0 bases, and 16 bases separated the two germline ends. The CDR3 has 18 amino acids. CDR3 sequence reads: CASSLDGSYFSGANVLTF. In nucleotides, the CDR3 is TGTGCCAGCTCACTAGATGGCAGCTACTTCTCTGGGGCCAACGTCCTGACTTTC.

The CDR3 DNA follows: TGTGCCAGCAGTGATTTGGGGACCCAGTACTTC. Translating it yields CASSDLGTQYF. The chain recombines TRBV2 with TRBJ2-5; D not certain. CDR3 length equals 11 residues. Germline V gene sequence: CDR1 SNHLY, CDR2 FYNNEI. V gave up 3 bases and J gave up 7 bases, with 6 bases separating them.

A note on this clone: The same CDR3 can be traced to other DNA sequences in this sample. This chain uses TRBV14 with TRBJ2-7; D is uncertain. The CDR3 covers 12 residues. V was clipped by 2 bases and J by 1 base, with 3 bases between them. CDR1 SGHDN and CDR2 FVKESK come from the germline V gene. The CDR3 here is CASSQLSYEQYF. The CDR3 DNA reads TGTGCCAGCAGCCAACTATCCTACGAGCAGTACTTC.

This clone occurred once. The V gene is TRBV29-1, the J gene TRBJ2-1; 12 positions match TRBD2. V trimming: 8 bases; J trimming: 6 bases; junction bases outside the gene matches: 5. This CDR3 region has 13 residues. CDR1 is SQVTM, CDR2 ANQGSEA, per germline. As DNA, the CDR3 is TGCAGCTCTTGGACTAGCGGGGTCAATGAGCAGTTCTTC. Translation gives CSSWTSGVNEQFF.

This chain connects TRBV18 to TRBJ1-1; 7 bases are shared with TRBD1. Germline CDR1 and CDR2: KGHSH and LQKENI. Trimming took 6 bases from V and 4 from J; bases not matched to a gene: 11. The CDR3 consists of 15 residues. The CDR3 spells CASSGYLTGITEAFF. In DNA, the CDR3 is TGTGCCAGCTCGGGATACTTGACAGGGATCACTGAAGCTTTCTTT.

This sequence joins TRBV20-1 and TRBJ2-3; D perhaps matches TRBD2 (6 bases). The CDR3 sequence is 11 residues long. Trimming stripped 5 bases from V and 7 bases from J, with 10 bases between. Germline V gene lookup returns CDR1 DFQATT and CDR2 SNEGSKA (reference sequence). This CDR3 is CSAWDFNTQYF. In DNA, the CDR3 is TGCAGTGCTTGGGACTTTAATACGCAGTATTTT.

The V and J genes are TRBV19 and TRBJ2-7; 7 bases line up with TRBD2. Germline V gene sequence: CDR1 LNHDA, CDR2 SQIVND (reference sequence). CDR3 size: 12 residues. With V trimmed by 9 bases and J by 3 bases, 5 bases remained unmatched. The CDR3 region has the DNA TGTGCCAGCGGGACTATAGGCTACGAGCAGTACTTC. Protein product: CASGTIGYEQYF. Drawing the rest from reference TRBV19 and TRBJ2-7, the complete variable domain is DGGITQSPKYLFRKEGQNVTLSCEQNLNHDAMYWYRQDPGQGLRLIYYSQIVNDFQKGDIAEGYSVSREKKESFPLTVTSAQKNPTAFYLCASGTIGYEQYFGPGTRLTVT.

The chain recombines TRBV7-2 with TRBJ2-5; the match to TRBD2 covers 9 bases. V lost 3 bases to trimming and J lost 5 bases; unmatched junction nucleotides: 7. Germline V CDR1 and CDR2: SGHTA, FQGNSA. This CDR3 has 15 residues. CDR3 sequence reads: CASSLGGRERETQYF. The CDR3 nucleotides read TGTGCCAGCAGCTTGGGCGGGAGGGAGCGGGAGACCCAGTACTTC.

V and J are TRBV14 and TRBJ2-2, with D hard to call. Per germline, CDR1 SGHDN and CDR2 FVKESK. The CDR3 contains 15 residues. V lost 2 bases, J lost 6 bases, and 13 bases lay in between. This chain's CDR3 is CASSQRPGAAGELFF. The CDR3, as DNA: TGTGCCAGCAGCCAACGACCTGGAGCAGCCGGGGAGCTGTTTTTT.

This clone has just one count. The CDR3 sequence is CASSLARGTTNEKLFF. The CDR3 DNA reads TGCGCCAGCAGCTTGGCGCGGGGGACAACTAATGAAAAACTGTTTTTT. The chain joins TRBV5-1 to TRBJ1-4, with D possibly TRBD1 on 5 matching bases. Trimming cost V 0 bases and J 0 bases, with 9 bases left between them. CDR3 size: 16 residues. In germline, CDR1 is SGHRS, CDR2 YFSETQ.

The V and J genes are TRBV7-3 and TRBJ2-2; D uncertain. There are 15 residues in the CDR3. V was pared by 6 bases and J by 7 bases, with 18 bases between. Germline CDR1 reads SGHTA; CDR2 reads FQGTGA. The CDR3 DNA is TGTGCCAGCAGTCAAAAAAACTCGGACCGCGGGGAGCTGTTTTTT. Its translation: CASSQKNSDRGELFF. The full variable domain, completed using reference TRBV7-3 and TRBJ2-2, is GAGVSQTPSNKVTEKGKYVELRCDPISGHTALYWYRQSLGQGPEFLIYFQGTGAADDSGLPNDRFFAVRPEGSVSTLKIQRTERGDSAVYLCASSQKNSDRGELFFGEGSRLTVL.

This rearrangement joins TRBV18 to TRBJ1-3, with D hard to call. Trimming took 2 bases from V and 0 from J, leaving 11 bases between them. CDR3 length equals 16 residues. In germline, CDR1 is KGHSH, CDR2 LQKENI. The CDR3 DNA reads as TGTGCCAGCTCACCATTGGGCGAATACTCTGGAAACACCATATATTTT. Residues: CASSPLGEYSGNTIYF.

The chain is built from TRBV5-1 and TRBJ1-5; 9 bases are a match to TRBD1. Germline V lookup: CDR1 SGHRS, CDR2 YFSETQ. Trimming at V came to 4 bases and at J to 7 bases, leaving 6 bases not matched to a gene. The CDR3 has 14 residues. CDR3 sequence (DNA): TGCGCCAGCAGCCCCACAGGGGGCGGCCAGCCCCAGCATTTT. Amino acid sequence: CASSPTGGGQPQHF.

The V and J genes are TRBV7-9 and TRBJ2-7; D might be TRBD2 (5 bases). In germline, CDR1 is SEHNR, CDR2 FQNEAQ (reference sequence). V dropped 1 base and J dropped 2 bases, with 12 bases sitting between them. There are 15 residues in the CDR3. This CDR3 is CASSLEGIGAYEQYF. CDR3 in DNA: TGTGCCAGCAGCTTAGAGGGAATCGGGGCCTACGAGCAGTACTTC.

This chain links TRBV29-1 with TRBJ2-7; 8 bases are shared with TRBD1. The CDR3 has 12 residues. Germline V gives CDR1 SQVTM, CDR2 ANQGSEA. Germline trimming cut 7 bases from V and 2 bases from J; bases unmatched to any gene: 4. As DNA, the CDR3 is TGCAGCGCAAAGGACAGGGCCTACGAGCAGTACTTC. It codes for CSAKDRAYEQYF.

The V gene is TRBV18, the J gene TRBJ1-3; D remains unclear. CDR1 is KGHSH, CDR2 LQKENI, per germline. The CDR3 extends over 14 amino acids. Trimming stripped 6 bases from V and 4 bases from J, with 13 bases between. DNA of the CDR3: TGTGCCAGCTCGAACAAGGGTCTCGGAAACACCATATATTTT. It translates to CASSNKGLGNTIYF.